This T cell receptor (beta chain) derives from a study of cytotoxic CD8 clonotypes in ibrutinib-treated CLL. Study overall: Samples had a mean of approximately 260,000 productive templates and more than 85,000 productive rearrangements.

Study conclusions and caveats: There were few public clonotypes, and on treatment they contracted or stayed stable.

With respect to this clone: No antigen is known for it.

Depth targeted 1 in 200,000 to 1 in 1 million T cells, averaging about 9.2x coverage per clonotype. Sequenced by immunoSEQ multiplex PCR; TCRdb stores in-frame clones only, minus some. Of 140,000 or so clones listed, about four fifths are singletons. The V and J ends lost 1 base and 0 bases respectively, with 4 bases between them. The germline gives CDR1 GTSNPN, CDR2 SVGIG (reference sequence). CDR3 length: 13 residues. TCR beta libraries used roughly 1.9 micrograms of DNA from cryopreserved PBMCs. This sequence was found in a human donor with chronic lymphocytic leukemia. Sequences were derived from PBMCs, sampled after 12 months of ibrutinib treatment. The chain links TRBV30 to TRBJ2-1; D unresolved. As DNA, the CDR3 is TGTGCCTGGAGTGCCAACTCCTACAATGAGCAGTTCTTC. Translation gives CAWSANSYNEQFF.